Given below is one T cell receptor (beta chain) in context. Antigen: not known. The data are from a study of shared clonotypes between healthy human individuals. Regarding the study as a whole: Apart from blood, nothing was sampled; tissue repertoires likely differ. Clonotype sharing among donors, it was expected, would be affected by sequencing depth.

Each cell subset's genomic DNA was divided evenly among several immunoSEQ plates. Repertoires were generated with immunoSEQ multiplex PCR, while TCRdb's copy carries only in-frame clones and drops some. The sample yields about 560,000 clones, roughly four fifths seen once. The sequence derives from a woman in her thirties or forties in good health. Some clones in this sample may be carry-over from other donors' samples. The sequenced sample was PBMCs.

CDR3 sequence reads: CASSFTGGLDQPQHF. The CDR3 region has the DNA TGTGCCAGCAGTTTTACAGGGGGCTTGGACCAGCCCCAGCATTTT. This sequence joins TRBV6-5 and TRBJ1-5; 9 bases agree with TRBD1. Germline values: CDR1 MNHEY, CDR2 SVGAGI. This CDR3 comprises 15 residues. V lost 4 bases to trimming and J lost 7 bases; unmatched junction nucleotides: 8.